The 30 T cell receptor beta chains below come from one sample, sequenced in a study of T cell changes during pregnancy in multiple sclerosis. Clones were sequenced by immunoSEQ multiplex PCR, and TCRdb holds only the in-frame ones, with some missing. The sample lists roughly 76,000 clones; 90% to 95% were seen once. The material sequenced was CD4+ T cells from peripheral blood mononuclear cells, taken in the second trimester of pregnancy. These receptors came from a female donor with multiple sclerosis, enrolled in a pregnancy study.

The count of this clone is one. The rearrangement joins TRBV9 to TRBJ2-2; D unclear. Looked up from germline, CDR1 is SGDLS and CDR2 is YYNGEE. V was cut by 3 bases and J by 0 bases, with 6 bases left in between. This CDR3 contains 14 residues. For the CDR3, the DNA is TGTGCCAGCAGCGAAACATCGAACACCGGGGAGCTGTTTTTT. Protein product: CASSETSNTGELFF.

The chain combines TRBV6-5 with TRBJ2-7; D is possibly TRBD2 (5 bases). V was trimmed by 5 bases and J by 0 bases, leaving 11 bases between them. Germline-derived CDR1 and CDR2 are MNHEY and SVGAGI. The length of the CDR3 is 14 residues. CDR3 DNA: TGTGCCAGCAGTCGGACGGGAAGCTCCTACGAGCAGTACTTC. This sequence encodes CASSRTGSSYEQYF.

The V and J genes are TRBV19 and TRBJ2-3; the D is unclear. This CDR3 contains 14 residues. From germline, CDR1 is LNHDA and CDR2 SQIVND (reference sequence). V lost 3 bases and J 2 bases, leaving 9 bases between the germline ends. CDR3 bases: TGTGCCAGTAGTATTTATGGCAACACAGATACGCAGTATTTT. Translation gives CASSIYGNTDTQYF.

The V call is TRBV5-1, the J call TRBJ2-3; D not certain. CDR1 is SGHRS, CDR2 YFSETQ, per germline. The CDR3 sequence is 15 residues long. Trimming took off 1 base at V and 6 bases at J, with 15 bases between the two ends. The CDR3 sequence is CASSLRSLGIDTQYF. The CDR3 coding sequence is TGCGCCAGCAGCTTGCGGTCCCTAGGAATTGATACGCAGTATTTT.

This chain connects TRBV6-5 to TRBJ2-7; 13 bases are shared with TRBD2. Per the germline V gene, CDR1 is MNHEY and CDR2 is SVGAGI. CDR3 length: 15 amino acids. V gave up 0 bases and J gave up 5 bases; unmatched junction bases: 1. CDR3 nucleotides: TGTGCCAGCAGTTACTCTGGACTAGCGGGAGACGAGCAGTACTTC. Protein product: CASSYSGLAGDEQYF.

The chain links TRBV15 to TRBJ2-3, with 8 positions matching TRBD2. CDR1 and CDR2 (germline): LNHNV, YYDKDF (reference sequence). The length of the CDR3 is 15 residues. The trim removed 0 bases at V and 5 bases at J, leaving 4 bases unmatched. CDR3 loop: CATSRDVLAGDTQYF. The CDR3 nucleotides read TGTGCCACCAGCAGAGATGTTCTAGCGGGAGATACGCAGTATTTT.

The chain joins TRBV7-8 to TRBJ2-5, with TRBD1 as a possible D gene (5 bases). This CDR3 region has 16 residues. CDR1 and CDR2 (germline): SGHVS, FQNEAQ. The V and J ends lost 2 bases and 3 bases respectively, with 16 bases between them. CDR3 region: CASSLNVRASEETQYF. CDR3 in DNA: TGTGCCAGCAGCTTAAACGTCAGGGCATCAGAAGAGACCCAGTACTTC.

The chain uses TRBV10-3 and TRBJ2-2; a weak D match, TRBD1 (6 bases). The CDR3 loop spans 15 amino acids. V shed 4 bases and J shed 3 bases, with 12 bases lying between them. Germline V lookup: CDR1 ENHRY, CDR2 SYGVKD. The CDR3 DNA reads TGTGCCATCAGTGCGCAGGGGTTGGACACCGGGGAGCTGTTTTTT. This codes for CAISAQGLDTGELFF.

The chain recombines TRBV28 with TRBJ2-5; tentative D call: TRBD2 (5 bases). Trimming pared 2 bases from V and 7 bases from J, leaving 11 bases between. This CDR3 region has 13 residues. CDR1 is MDHEN, CDR2 SYDVKM, per germline. This chain's CDR3 is CASSLLAPGTQYF. The CDR3 DNA follows: TGTGCCAGCAGTTTACTAGCCCCAGGGACCCAGTACTTC.

The chain recombines TRBV28 with TRBJ1-4, with TRBD1 matching over 8 bases. Germline-derived CDR1 and CDR2 are MDHEN and SYDVKM. The CDR3 loop spans 14 amino acids. The V and J ends lost 6 bases and 5 bases, in that order; junction bases with no gene match: 5. The CDR3 DNA is TGTGCCAGCAGCCCTTGGACAGGGAATGAAAAACTGTTTTTT. Its translation: CASSPWTGNEKLFF. The variable domain in full, completed from reference TRBV28 and TRBJ1-4, reads DVKVTQSSRYLVKRTGEKVFLECVQDMDHENMFWYRQDPGLGLRLIYFSYDVKMKEKGDIPEGYSVSREKKERFSLILESASTNQTSMYLCASSPWTGNEKLFFGSGTQLSVL.

The rearrangement uses TRBV9 and TRBJ1-1; D unresolved. Trimming stripped 4 bases from V and 6 bases from J, with 19 bases between. Per germline, CDR1 SGDLS and CDR2 YYNGEE. The CDR3 runs to 15 residues. The CDR3 DNA reads TGTGCCAGCAGCCCGAGTGTCAAGCTGGGCGCTGAAGCTTTCTTT. This sequence encodes CASSPSVKLGAEAFF.

The chain employs TRBV5-6 and TRBJ2-7, with D possibly TRBD1 on 6 matching bases. Trimming took 3 bases from V and 1 from J, leaving 8 bases between them. CDR3 length: 13 amino acids. The germline gives CDR1 SGHDT, CDR2 YYEEEE. The CDR3: CASSYGQSYEQYF. The CDR3, as DNA: TGTGCCAGCAGCTACGGACAGTCCTACGAGCAGTACTTC.

The genes are TRBV27 and TRBJ1-3; D is possibly TRBD1 (6 bases). Germline assignment: CDR1 MNHEY and CDR2 SMNVEV (reference sequence). The V gene lost 4 bases and the J gene lost 2 bases, with 12 bases spanning the gap. The CDR3 contains 15 residues. The CDR3 protein is CASSSRGLAGNTIYF. CDR3 DNA: TGTGCCAGCAGTTCCAGGGGCCTGGCTGGAAACACCATATATTTT.

The chain has TRBV5-1 and TRBJ2-5; D is possibly TRBD2 (6 bases). The CDR3 contains 15 residues. Germline CDR1 reads SGHRS; CDR2 reads YFSETQ. Trimming left V 0 bases short and J 4 bases short, with 13 bases between. CDR3 nucleotide sequence: TGCGCCAGCAGCTTGGCCCGCTCTAGCGTAGAGACCCAGTACTTC. Protein product: CASSLARSSVETQYF.

The chain couples TRBV5-6 to TRBJ2-7; D possibly corresponds to TRBD1 (5 bases). The CDR3 spans 14 residues. Germline loops: CDR1 SGHDT, CDR2 YYEEEE. Trimming took 4 bases from V and 2 from J, leaving 13 bases between them. The CDR3 spells CASSPRTRTYEQYF. DNA of the CDR3: TGTGCCAGCAGCCCAAGGACACGGACCTACGAGCAGTACTTC. The whole variable domain, remainder taken from reference TRBV5-6 and TRBJ2-7, is DAGVTQSPTHLIKTRGQQVTLRCSPKSGHDTVSWYQQALGQGPQFIFQYYEEEERQRGNFPDRFSGHQFPNYSSELNVNALLLGDSALYLCASSPRTRTYEQYFGPGTRLTVT.

The CDR3 DNA reads as TGTGCCAGCAGCTTGGCCTGGGCAGAAAACACTGAAGCTTTCTTT. This gives the protein CASSLAWAENTEAFF. V is TRBV5-5 and J is TRBJ1-1; no firm D call. V was pared by 0 bases and J by 2 bases, with 11 bases between. The CDR3 spans 15 residues. Germline V gene sequence: CDR1 SGHKS, CDR2 YYEKEE (reference sequence). Supplemented by reference TRBV5-5 and TRBJ1-1, the full variable domain reads DAGVTQSPTHLIKTRGQQVTLRCSPISGHKSVSWYQQVLGQGPQFIFQYYEKEERGRGNFPDRFSARQFPNYSSELNVNALLLGDSALYLCASSLAWAENTEAFFGQGTRLTVV.

This chain connects TRBV7-8 to TRBJ2-3, with TRBD2 identical over 13 bases. Germline values: CDR1 SGHVS, CDR2 FQNEAQ. The CDR3 runs to 16 residues. V dropped 5 bases and J dropped 10; count of bases not matched to a gene: 12. The CDR3 sequence: CASSLWTSGSKKAQYF. The CDR3 region has the DNA TGTGCCAGCAGCCTCTGGACTAGCGGGAGTAAGAAGGCGCAGTATTTT.

Here the CDR3 reads CASSYKSGSSYEQYF. CDR3 bases: TGTGCCAGCAGTTACAAGAGCGGGAGCTCCTACGAGCAGTACTTC. J is TRBJ2-7 and V is TRBV6-5; 8 bases line up with TRBD2. CDR1 MNHEY and CDR2 SVGAGI come from the germline V gene. V lost 2 bases to trimming and J lost 0 bases; unmatched junction nucleotides: 3. This CDR3 spans 15 amino acids.

The rearrangement joins TRBV30 to TRBJ2-1, with D perhaps TRBD2 (6 bases). The CDR3 totals 14 residues. Trimming pared 1 base from V and 4 bases from J, leaving 11 bases between. Germline V gives CDR1 GTSNPN, CDR2 SVGIG (reference sequence). The CDR3 protein is CAWSAGRRYNEQFF. DNA of the CDR3: TGTGCCTGGAGTGCGGGGAGGCGGTACAATGAGCAGTTCTTC.

The chain has TRBV7-9 and TRBJ2-2, with 9 nucleotides matching TRBD1. The CDR3 is 16 residues long. In germline, CDR1 is SEHNR, CDR2 FQNEAQ (reference sequence). V was clipped by 4 bases and J by 3 bases; unmatched bases: 6. CDR3 sequence: CASSSLDRGDTGELFF. The CDR3 DNA is TGTGCCAGCAGCTCCCTAGACAGGGGGGACACCGGGGAGCTGTTTTTT.

The CDR3 coding sequence is TGTGCCAGCTCACCACCGGGGGCTGGGTATGAAAAACTGTTTTTT. Protein sequence: CASSPPGAGYEKLFF. The chain combines TRBV18 with TRBJ1-4; perhaps TRBD1 as D (6 bases). Trimming took 0 bases from V and 6 from J, leaving 11 bases between them. Germline assignment: CDR1 KGHSH and CDR2 LQKENI. The length of the CDR3 is 15 residues.

This chain connects TRBV4-1 to TRBJ1-4; 8 bases are a match to TRBD1. V was clipped by 1 base and J by 10 bases; unmatched bases: 8. The CDR3 totals 15 residues. Germline loops: CDR1 MGHRA, CDR2 YSYEKL. The CDR3: CASSQVARGRVKLFF. The CDR3 region has the DNA TGCGCCAGCAGCCAAGTGGCCAGGGGGCGAGTAAAACTGTTTTTT.

V and J are TRBV15 and TRBJ2-7, with D possibly matching TRBD1 (6 bases). Germline CDR1 is LNHNV and CDR2 is YYDKDF (reference sequence). CDR3 length: 15 amino acids. V was clipped by 3 bases and J by 2 bases, with 14 bases between them. The CDR3 here is CATSSARGITYEQYF. CDR3 sequence (DNA): TGTGCCACCAGCAGCGCGAGGGGGATCACCTACGAGCAGTACTTC. The whole variable domain, filled in from reference TRBV15 and TRBJ2-7, reads DAMVIQNPRYQVTQFGKPVTLSCSQTLNHNVMYWYQQKSSQAPKLLFHYYDKDFNNEADTPDNFQSRRPNTSFCFLDIRSPGLGDTAMYLCATSSARGITYEQYFGPGTRLTVT.

The rearrangement uses TRBV2 and TRBJ2-7; the match to TRBD1 covers 7 bases. CDR1 and CDR2 from the germline V gene are SNHLY and FYNNEI. The CDR3 contains 14 residues. Losses at the gene ends were 6 bases for V and 6 bases for J; bases not matched to a gene: 11. CDR3 protein: CASSPDRVLIEQYF. The DNA for the CDR3 is TGTGCCAGCAGCCCCGACAGGGTGTTGATCGAGCAGTACTTC.

The chain employs TRBV9 and TRBJ2-3; the D gene is possibly TRBD1 (6 bases). Trimming shortened V by 1 base and J by 2 bases, and 11 bases separated the two germline ends. The CDR3 loop spans 15 amino acids. CDR1 and CDR2 (germline): SGDLS, YYNGEE. Here the CDR3 DNA reads TGTGCCAGCAGCGTATCGGCAGGGGACACAGATACGCAGTATTTT. Encoded protein: CASSVSAGDTDTQYF.

A word on this clone: Compared with germline, one end of the junction differs, possibly owing to a read error. The V and J genes are TRBV7-2 and TRBJ2-4; TRBD2 agrees at 7 bases. Looked up from germline, CDR1 is SGHTA and CDR2 is FQGNSA. The CDR3 length is 13 residues. CDR3 DNA: TGTGCCAGCAGCCTAGCGGCCCTAGGCATTCAGTACTTC. This translates into CASSLAALGIQYF.

V gene TRBV7-2 combines with J gene TRBJ2-1, with D hard to call. V shed 5 bases and J shed 6 bases, with 11 bases lying between them. Looked up from germline, CDR1 is SGHTA and CDR2 is FQGNSA. This CDR3 has 13 amino acids. The CDR3 bases are TGTGCCAGCAGCCAGGCCCGCTCCAATGAGCAGTTCTTC. Residues: CASSQARSNEQFF.

The genes are TRBV19 and TRBJ1-2, with 7 bases identical to TRBD1. The CDR3 has 13 amino acids. V lost 4 bases to trimming and J lost 1 base; unmatched junction nucleotides: 0. CDR1 and CDR2 from the germline V gene are LNHDA and SQIVND (reference sequence). The CDR3 DNA sequence: TGTGCCAGTAGTACAGGGGGTAACTATGGCTACACCTTC. Translation gives CASSTGGNYGYTF.

The J gene is TRBJ1-3, the V gene TRBV5-4, with TRBD1 identical over 8 bases. This CDR3 comprises 16 residues. Per the germline V gene, CDR1 is SGHNT and CDR2 is YYREEE (reference sequence). V was clipped by 4 bases and J by 1 base; unmatched bases: 7. The CDR3 sequence: CASSRRDRPSGNTIYF. CDR3 sequence (DNA): TGTGCCAGCAGCAGACGGGACAGGCCTTCTGGAAACACCATATATTTT.

In this sample, this clone turned up once. J is TRBJ1-1 and V is TRBV11-3; D is unresolved. CDR1 is SGHNT and CDR2 is YENEEA in the germline V gene. This CDR3 comprises 14 residues. Trimming took off 0 bases at V and 2 bases at J, with 7 bases between the two ends. In DNA, the CDR3 is TGTGCCAGCAGCTTAGAATCAGGAAACACTGAAGCTTTCTTT. The encoded protein is CASSLESGNTEAFF. The full variable domain, in which reference TRBV11-3 and TRBJ1-1 provide the parts outside the CDR3, is EAGVVQSPRYKIIEKKQPVAFWCNPISGHNTLYWYLQNLGQGPELLIRYENEEAVDDSQLPKDRFSAERLKGVDSTLKIQPAELGDSAVYLCASSLESGNTEAFFGQGTRLTVV.